The 28 T cell receptor beta chains listed next were all sequenced from one sample in a study of T cell responses to AZD1222 COVID-19 vaccine. This table comes from immunoSEQ multiplex PCR, and its TCRdb copy is limited to in-frame clones, with some not included. The table includes some 130,000 clones, roughly 91% detected once. The material sequenced was peripheral blood, taken on day 0 of AZD1222 vaccination. These receptors all stem from an adult in good health.

The V call is TRBV19, the J call TRBJ1-1, with 7 bases aligning to TRBD1. Germline V lookup: CDR1 LNHDA, CDR2 SQIVND (reference sequence). V lost 5 bases, J lost 1 base, and 7 bases stayed unmatched. The CDR3 sequence is 15 residues long. The CDR3 sequence: CASSPDRTGNTEAFF. The CDR3 DNA sequence: TGTGCCAGTAGTCCGGATCGGACAGGGAACACTGAAGCTTTCTTT.

The chain couples TRBV5-1 to TRBJ2-1; 9 bases line up with TRBD2. The CDR3 is made up of 16 amino acids. The germline CDR1 and CDR2 sequences are SGHRS and YFSETQ. V was clipped by 1 base and J by 7 bases; unmatched bases: 9. CDR3 amino acids: CASSLLVSGGTNEQFF. The CDR3 DNA follows: TGCGCCAGCAGCTTGTTAGTGAGCGGGGGGACTAATGAGCAGTTCTTC.

This sequence joins TRBV5-1 and TRBJ2-1; unclear D gene. The CDR3 is made up of 15 amino acids. Germline V gives CDR1 SGHRS, CDR2 YFSETQ. The ends were cut back, 2 bases at V and 6 bases at J, with 15 bases in the middle. CDR3 residues: CASSFPLGPRNEQFF. The DNA of the CDR3 is TGCGCCAGCAGCTTTCCCCTCGGTCCTCGCAATGAGCAGTTCTTC.

This clone has just one count. The chain uses TRBV3-1 (or the pseudogene TRBV3-2) and TRBJ2-6; 7 bases are shared with TRBD1. Germline CDR1 is LGHDT and CDR2 is YNNKEL (reference sequence). The CDR3 consists of 15 residues. J gave up 2 bases and V 5 bases, and 3 bases lay outside the gene matches. DNA of the CDR3: TGTGCCAGCAGCAACAGGGGAACTGGGGCCAACGTCCTGACTTTC. Its protein is CASSNRGTGANVLTF.

The chain uses TRBV10-3 and TRBJ1-6; 8 bases fit TRBD1. This CDR3 region has 14 residues. V dropped 7 bases and J dropped 6; count of bases not matched to a gene: 5. From germline, CDR1 is ENHRY and CDR2 SYGVKD. The CDR3 DNA is TGTGCCATCACAGGCGGACAGGGTAATTCACCCCTCCACTTT. Its protein product is CAITGGQGNSPLHF.

V usage is TRBV2 and J usage is TRBJ2-1; D gene uncertain. Trimming cost V 4 bases and J 5 bases, with 12 bases left between them. The CDR3 has 14 residues. The germline CDR1 and CDR2 sequences are SNHLY and FYNNEI. CDR3 sequence: CASSAIRANNEQFF. As DNA, the CDR3 is TGTGCCAGCAGTGCTATTAGGGCTAACAATGAGCAGTTCTTC.

The chain combines TRBV7-9 with TRBJ2-1, with 8 nucleotides matching TRBD2. The length of the CDR3 is 14 residues. Losses at the gene ends were 3 bases for V and 10 bases for J; bases not matched to a gene: 8. CDR1 and CDR2 from the germline V gene are SEHNR and FQNEAQ (reference sequence). CDR3 nucleotides: TGTGCCAGCAGCTTTTCCGGGAGGGAAGTCGAGCAGTTCTTC. Translation: CASSFSGREVEQFF.

The chain couples TRBV20-1 to TRBJ1-5; 7 bases line up with TRBD1. V lost 4 bases to trimming and J lost 0 bases; unmatched junction nucleotides: 6. The germline V gene has CDR1 DFQATT and CDR2 SNEGSKA (reference sequence). The CDR3 has 15 residues. CDR3 bases: TGCAGTGCTAATGACAGGGTCAATAGCAATCAGCCCCAGCATTTT. Translation: CSANDRVNSNQPQHF.

The rearrangement joins TRBV24-1 to TRBJ2-1, with a tentative D call TRBD2 (6 bases). The CDR3 has 14 residues. The V end lost 3 bases, the J end lost 12 bases, and 17 bases lay between the germline ends. CDR1 is KGHDR, CDR2 SFDVKD, per germline. CDR3 sequence (DNA): TGTGCCACCAGTGATCCGTCACCGGGGAGGAGGCAGTTCTTC. Its protein is CATSDPSPGRRQFF.

The chain is built from TRBV2 and TRBJ1-2; TRBD1 is a possible D gene (5 bases). This CDR3 region has 18 residues. Trimming took off 0 bases at V and 1 base at J, with 18 bases between the two ends. In germline, CDR1 is SNHLY, CDR2 FYNNEI. The CDR3 is CASSEADTWDGINYGYTF. In nucleotides, the CDR3 is TGTGCCAGCAGTGAAGCAGACACGTGGGACGGAATTAACTATGGCTACACCTTC.

V usage is TRBV4-2 and J usage is TRBJ2-1, with D possibly matching TRBD1 (5 bases). V shed 0 bases and J shed 1 base, with 10 bases lying between them. Germline-derived CDR1 and CDR2 are LGHNA and YNFKEQ. There are 16 residues in the CDR3. The CDR3, as DNA: TGTGCCAGCAGCCAAGATCGGAAGGGGTCCTACAATGAGCAGTTCTTC. Translating it yields CASSQDRKGSYNEQFF.

The chain carries TRBV27 and TRBJ1-2, with a weak D call TRBD1 (6 bases). The CDR3 runs to 11 residues. V was clipped by 4 bases and J by 8 bases, with 8 bases between them. Germline V gene sequence: CDR1 MNHEY, CDR2 SMNVEV (reference sequence). The CDR3 protein is CASSSGQGYTF. CDR3 DNA: TGTGCCAGCAGTTCCGGACAGGGCTACACCTTC.

The chain carries TRBV5-1 and TRBJ1-1, with D unclear. This CDR3 has 15 amino acids. Germline CDR1 and CDR2: SGHRS and YFSETQ. The V and J ends lost 4 bases and 4 bases respectively, with 17 bases between them. CDR3 DNA sequence: TGCGCCAGCAGCCCCCCTAGTGGGGAAGGCACTGAAGCTTTCTTT. Amino acids: CASSPPSGEGTEAFF.

The genes are TRBV6-5 and TRBJ2-1; 13 bases line up with TRBD2. CDR1 is MNHEY, CDR2 SVGAGI, per germline. The CDR3 is 16 residues long. V trimming: 2 bases; J trimming: 5 bases; junction bases outside the gene matches: 3. The CDR3 DNA sequence: TGTGCCAGCAGTTACCCGGGACTAGCGGGAAACAATGAGCAGTTCTTC. This gives the protein CASSYPGLAGNNEQFF.

In this sample, this clone turned up once. The CDR3 is CAISARQSNTEAFF. The CDR3 bases are TGTGCCATCAGTGCAAGACAGTCGAACACTGAAGCTTTCTTT. This rearrangement joins TRBV10-3 to TRBJ1-1; tentative D call: TRBD1 (5 bases). Germline loops: CDR1 ENHRY, CDR2 SYGVKD. V shed 4 bases and J shed 1 base, with 10 bases lying between them. The CDR3 has 14 residues.

The CDR3 region has the DNA TGTGCCAGCAGGGGACAGGGGAGCCTCAACGGGGAGCTGTTTTTT. Translated, it gives CASRGQGSLNGELFF. The genes are TRBV28 and TRBJ2-2; 10 nucleotides line up with TRBD1. CDR1 and CDR2 (germline): MDHEN, SYDVKM. The ends lost 6 bases at V and 7 bases at J; junction bases unmatched: 8. This CDR3 contains 15 residues.

The chain links TRBV4-3 to TRBJ1-2, with 9 bases matching TRBD1. Germline trimming cut 5 bases from V and 6 bases from J; bases unmatched to any gene: 10. The germline CDR1 and CDR2 sequences are LGHNA and YSLEER. The CDR3 runs 15 residues. CDR3: CASSTLTGGTNGYTF. The CDR3 DNA follows: TGCGCCAGCAGCACCTTGACAGGGGGAACGAATGGCTACACCTTC.

The J gene is TRBJ2-3, the V gene TRBV23-1, with 9 bases matching TRBD1. TRBV23-1 is marked as an open reading frame, function uncertain. The V gene end was trimmed by 6 bases and the J gene end by 4 bases; junction bases not matched to a gene: 32. This CDR3 has 23 amino acids. This CDR3 reads CASRPATFYAGTGKDAPPDTQYF. The DNA for the CDR3 is TGCGCCAGCAGGCCCGCAACTTTTTACGCCGGGACAGGGAAGGATGCTCCCCCAGATACGCAGTATTTT.

The V call is TRBV12-3 or TRBV12-4, the J call TRBJ2-3; the D is unclear. The CDR3 is 12 residues long. V lost 6 bases and J 3 bases, leaving 7 bases between the germline ends. The CDR3 reads CASSHPTDTQYF. The CDR3 DNA sequence: TGTGCCAGCAGCCACCCGACAGATACGCAGTATTTT.

The V and J genes are TRBV18 and TRBJ1-1; 8 nucleotides match TRBD1. This CDR3 spans 13 amino acids. The V gene end was trimmed by 6 bases and the J gene end by 5 bases; junction bases not matched to a gene: 5. The germline gives CDR1 KGHSH, CDR2 LQKENI. CDR3 amino acids: CASSETGETEAFF. For the CDR3, the DNA is TGTGCCAGCTCCGAGACAGGGGAAACTGAAGCTTTCTTT.

The J gene is TRBJ2-3, the V gene TRBV6-6; D perhaps matches TRBD1 (5 bases). Germline V gene data show CDR1 as MNHNY and CDR2 as SVGAGI (reference sequence). CDR3 size: 17 residues. Trimming pared 6 bases from V and 6 bases from J, leaving 25 bases between. The CDR3 bases are TGTGCCAGCAGCCGACATCCTCCCGACAGTCCTCAGGATACGCAGTATTTT. This gives the protein CASSRHPPDSPQDTQYF.

The J gene is TRBJ1-5, the V gene TRBV9; TRBD1 might be the D (6 bases). Deletions cut 2 bases from V and 0 bases from J, with 12 bases between. This CDR3 region has 16 residues. Germline V CDR1 and CDR2: SGDLS, YYNGEE. CDR3 residues: CASSVPGTNSNQPQHF. The CDR3 DNA sequence: TGTGCCAGCAGCGTCCCCGGGACAAATAGCAATCAGCCCCAGCATTTT.

The J gene is TRBJ2-5, the V gene TRBV7-3; D possibly corresponds to TRBD1 (6 bases). Germline V gene lookup returns CDR1 SGHTA and CDR2 FQGTGA. The CDR3 runs 15 residues. V lost 5 bases, J lost 1 base, and 14 bases lay in between. CDR3 protein: CASSRSQGPQETQYF. The CDR3 region has the DNA TGTGCCAGCAGCCGTTCACAGGGTCCCCAAGAGACCCAGTACTTC.

The gene calls are TRBV7-2 and TRBJ2-3; 8 bases agree with TRBD2. Germline trimming cut 5 bases from V and 4 bases from J; bases unmatched to any gene: 11. Germline CDR1 and CDR2: SGHTA and FQGNSA. The length of the CDR3 is 16 residues. CDR3: CASSLGTRGGADTQYF. CDR3 DNA: TGTGCCAGCAGCCTCGGGACTAGGGGGGGCGCAGATACGCAGTATTTT.

The rearrangement joins TRBV4-1 to TRBJ1-4, with D hard to call. The CDR3 contains 16 residues. Germline V gives CDR1 MGHRA, CDR2 YSYEKL. V lost 0 bases and J lost 3, with 11 bases in between. The CDR3 sequence: CASSQEWVPPNEKLFF. CDR3 bases: TGCGCCAGCAGCCAAGAGTGGGTTCCCCCTAATGAAAAACTGTTTTTT.

This sequence joins TRBV13 and TRBJ2-7; no firm D call. This CDR3 region has 15 residues. Germline V CDR1 and CDR2: PRHDT, FYEKMQ (reference sequence). Trimming removed 4 bases at V and 3 bases at J, with 16 bases between. The CDR3 reads CASSSLPLDGYEQYF. CDR3 bases: TGTGCCAGCAGCTCCCTACCCCTAGATGGCTACGAGCAGTACTTC.

This rearrangement joins TRBV5-1 to TRBJ1-1; 7 bases are shared with TRBD1. The CDR3 has 17 amino acids. Trimming took 0 bases from V and 1 from J; bases not matched to a gene: 9. The germline V gene encodes CDR1 SGHRS and CDR2 YFSETQ. CDR3 region: CASSLVTRQGRNTEAFF. As DNA, the CDR3 is TGCGCCAGCAGCTTGGTCACAAGACAGGGAAGGAACACTGAAGCTTTCTTT. Variable domain in full (rest from reference TRBV5-1 and TRBJ1-1): KAGVTQTPRYLIKTRGQQVTLSCSPISGHRSVSWYQQTPGQGLQFLFEYFSETQRNKGNFPGRFSGRQFSNSRSEMNVSTLELGDSALYLCASSLVTRQGRNTEAFFGQGTRLTVV.

The chain couples TRBV18 to TRBJ1-1, with D unclear. The CDR3 sequence is 14 residues long. Germline V lookup: CDR1 KGHSH, CDR2 LQKENI. Between the trimmed V and J ends, which lost 1 base and 1 base, there was a span of 7 bases. CDR3 in DNA: TGTGCCAGCTCACCACTACAGAGGAACACTGAAGCTTTCTTT. Its protein product is CASSPLQRNTEAFF.